This record covers a single T cell receptor beta chain. As originally analysed: Amplifying reference gene primers gave estimates of nucleated cell counts. Libraries were prepared by immunoSEQ multiplex PCR; TCRdb keeps only in-frame clonotypes and omits some of them. The D gene and trimming were derived from the DNA, and the V and J assignments and clone size from that table. The data hold about 250,000 clones, with approximately 86% observed a single time. The CDR3 length is 14 residues. The germline V gene encodes CDR1 SGHRS and CDR2 YFSETQ. V lost 4 bases and J lost 2; bases outside the gene matches: 5. This specimen belongs to a study of blood T cell repertoires in COVID-19. On the study more broadly: Samples came from the United States, Italy and Spain, spanning acute and convalescent COVID-19. T cells, B-cell-depleted T cells, or PBMCs supplied cDNA or gDNA.

The chain employs TRBV5-1 and TRBJ2-7; 8 bases are a match to TRBD1. Sequencing was carried out using peripheral blood. The TCR sequence derives from a man at least 80 years old with acute or convalescent COVID-19. The chain's CDR3 is CASSPTGVPYEQYF. The CDR3 coding sequence is TGCGCCAGCAGCCCGACAGGGGTCCCCTACGAGCAGTACTTC.